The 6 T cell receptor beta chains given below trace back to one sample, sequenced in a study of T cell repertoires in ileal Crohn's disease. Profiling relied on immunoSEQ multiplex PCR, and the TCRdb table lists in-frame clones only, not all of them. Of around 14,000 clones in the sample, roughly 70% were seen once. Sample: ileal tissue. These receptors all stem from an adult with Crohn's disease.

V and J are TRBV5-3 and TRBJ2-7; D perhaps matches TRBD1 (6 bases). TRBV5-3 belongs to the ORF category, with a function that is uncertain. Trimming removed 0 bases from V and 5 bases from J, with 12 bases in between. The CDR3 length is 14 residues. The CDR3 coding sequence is TGTGCCAGAAGCTTGGGCCGACAGGTCGACGAGCAGTACTTC. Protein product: CARSLGRQVDEQYF.

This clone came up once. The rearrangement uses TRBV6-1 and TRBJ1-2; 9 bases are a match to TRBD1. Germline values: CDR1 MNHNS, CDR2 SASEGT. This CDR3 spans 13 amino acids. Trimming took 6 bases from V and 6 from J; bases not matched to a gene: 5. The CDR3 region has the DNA TGTGCCAGCAGATTACAGGGGGCGAATGGCTACACCTTC. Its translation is CASRLQGANGYTF.

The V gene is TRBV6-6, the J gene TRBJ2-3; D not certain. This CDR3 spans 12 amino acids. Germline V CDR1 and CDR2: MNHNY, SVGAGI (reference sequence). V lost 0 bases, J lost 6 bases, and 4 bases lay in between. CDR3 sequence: CASSYSRDTQYF. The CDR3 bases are TGTGCCAGCAGTTACTCGAGGGATACGCAGTATTTT.

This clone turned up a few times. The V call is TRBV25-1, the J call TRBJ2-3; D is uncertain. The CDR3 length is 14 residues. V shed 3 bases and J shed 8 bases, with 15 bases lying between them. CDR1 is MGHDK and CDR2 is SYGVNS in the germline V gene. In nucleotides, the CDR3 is TGTGCCAGCAGTGAGGCGGCAGGTTTAGGTACGCAGTATTTT. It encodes CASSEAAGLGTQYF.

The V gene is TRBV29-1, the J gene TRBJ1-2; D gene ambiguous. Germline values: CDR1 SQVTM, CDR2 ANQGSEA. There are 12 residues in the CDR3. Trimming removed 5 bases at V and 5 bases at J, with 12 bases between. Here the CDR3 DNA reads TGCAGCGTTAGTTATGGACCATATGGCTACACCTTC. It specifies CSVSYGPYGYTF.

The CDR3 loop is CASSYQRGDQETQYF. In DNA, the CDR3 is TGCGCCAGCAGCTACCAGCGGGGTGACCAAGAGACCCAGTACTTC. This chain connects TRBV5-1 to TRBJ2-5; 7 bases match TRBD2. Germline-derived CDR1 and CDR2 are SGHRS and YFSETQ. The J segment lost 0 bases and the V segment lost 3 bases, leaving 5 bases of the junction unmatched. This CDR3 region has 15 residues.